Reported below is one TCR beta chain. The antigen remains undetermined. J was trimmed by 6 bases and V by 0 bases; bases with no gene match: 4. The germline CDR1 and CDR2 sequences are MNHEY and SVGAGI. The CDR3 is 15 amino acids. TCRdb passed the 5' RACE reads through MiXCR, listing each CDR3 protein once. The sample has hundreds of thousands of distinct CDR3 sequences; approximately 7.8% are singletons. The sample originates from a study of identical twins. Regarding the study as a whole: There were fewer insertions in abundant cord blood beta clonotypes, but memory repertoires showed no such pattern.

The same sample was also used in a study of yellow fever vaccine responses in identical twins.

This clonotype originated in a young woman in good health. The rearrangement links TRBV6-5 to TRBJ2-3, with TRBD2 identical over 9 bases. Material for sequencing was CD8+ T cells sorted from blood. As DNA, the CDR3 is TGTGCCAGCAGTTACTCTAGCGGGAGTGTTGATACGCAGTATTTT. Protein sequence: CASSYSSGSVDTQYF.